Listed below are T cell receptor beta chains from one sample, sequenced in a study of blood T cells in healthy people across ages. TCRdb reanalysed the 5' RACE reads using MiXCR and keeps one entry per CDR3 protein. The repertoire consists of 760,000 or so distinct CDR3 sequences, with more than 20% occurring once and the leading ten covering roughly 9%. These same data were also listed under a study on T cells of mothers and their children.

Source material: blood. The receptors come from a boy younger than 18 in good health. The CDR3 runs from the conserved cysteine through the conserved F or W. A D gene is named only where the DNA matches it firmly. Clone size, where shown, is once, few, many, or a class for clones that have expanded.

clone_size j_call v_call d_call cdr3_nt cdr3_aa
- TRBJ2-1 TRBV7-2 - TGTGCCAGCAGCTTAGGTTCGCGTCGGACCTACAATGAGCAGTTCTTC CASSLGSRRTYNEQFF
few TRBJ2-5 TRBV21-1 - TGTGCCAGCAGCAATCACGTTCGGGTTCAGGTAGAGACCCAGTACTTC CASSNHVRVQVETQYF
few TRBJ2-7 TRBV15 TRBD2 TGTGCCACCAGCTTCGCGGGAGGGTCGCCCCACGAGCAGTACTTC CATSFAGGSPHEQYF
- TRBJ2-7 TRBV12-3/TRBV12-4 - TGTGCCAGCAGAATGGGTCTATCCTACGAGCAGTACTTC CASRMGLSYEQYF
few TRBJ2-1 TRBV6-1 - TGTGCCAGCAGCCCCGGGGGGGGACAGGGCGACAATGAGCAGTTCTTC CASSPGGGQGDNEQFF
- TRBJ2-7 TRBV3-1 - TGTGCCAGCAGCCAAGTTGGCCGGGACACCTCCTACGAGCAGTACTTC CASSQVGRDTSYEQYF
few TRBJ1-6 TRBV6-1 - TGTGCCAGCACCCCGCTGTTGAGGGGAGATTGGTACTCACCCCTCCACTTT CASTPLLRGDWYSPLHF
- TRBJ1-2 TRBV12-3/TRBV12-4 - TGTGCCAGCACGTACAATAGGGTCGCGGATGGCTACACCTTC CASTYNRVADGYTF
few TRBJ2-1 TRBV7-3 - TGTGCCAGCAGCTCCTCCGGGAGAGGCAATGAGCAGTTCTTC CASSSSGRGNEQFF
few TRBJ1-4 TRBV5-1 - TGCGCCAGCAGCAAGGACGTACGGGGGCGAGATGAAAAACTGTTTTTT CASSKDVRGRDEKLFF
- TRBJ2-7 TRBV6-1 - TGTGCCAGCAGTGAAGGAGAATTCCTCCCCTACGAGCAGTACTTC CASSEGEFLPYEQYF
few TRBJ2-3 TRBV6-6 TRBD2 TGTGCCAGCAGTTCCCACGGGGGGGGTGTAGATACGCAGTATTTT CASSSHGGGVDTQYF
few TRBJ1-5 TRBV15 - TGTGCCACCAGCAGAGGAGAGGGGGGGAATCAGCCCCAGCATTTT CATSRGEGGNQPQHF
few TRBJ2-5 TRBV29-1 - TGCAGCGTCTATGAAGGACACCAACAAGAGACCCAGTACTTC CSVYEGHQQETQYF
- TRBJ2-5 TRBV20-1 - TGCAGTGCCCGGGTCGCGGGAAGGGAGACCCAGTACTTC CSARVAGRETQYF
few TRBJ1-5 TRBV7-9 - TGTGCCAGCAGCTCGAGTGGGTATGAGCCCCAGCATTTT CASSSSGYEPQHF
- TRBJ2-5 TRBV27 - TGTGCCAGTCCAGGGTGCCAAGAGACCCAGCACTTC CASPGCQETQHF
- TRBJ2-7 TRBV28 - TGTGCCAGCAGTTTGGAAGTCACCTACGAGCAGTACTTC CASSLEVTYEQYF
few TRBJ1-4 TRBV15 - TGTGCCACCAGCACTCTACAGGGAAACGGTGAAAAACTGTTTTTT CATSTLQGNGEKLFF
- TRBJ1-1 TRBV15 TRBD1 TGTGCCACCAGCGGAGACAGGGCTGAAGCTTTCTTT CATSGDRAEAFF
- TRBJ2-5 TRBV28 TRBD2 TGTGCCAGCAGTTTAGACGTACTAGCGGCCGAAGAGACCCAGTACTTC CASSLDVLAAEETQYF
- TRBJ1-1 TRBV21-1 - TGTGCCAGCAGGGAGATAGGTATGAACACTGAAGCTTTCTTT CASREIGMNTEAFF
few TRBJ1-6 TRBV27 - TGTGCCAGCAGTTCGACAGGATTGTCACCCCTCCACTTT CASSSTGLSPLHF
few TRBJ2-7 TRBV20-1 TRBD2 TGCAGTGCTGCCCGGGGTGCGGGAGAGTTCGAGCAGTACTTC CSAARGAGEFEQYF
few TRBJ2-7 TRBV6-5 - TGTGCCAGCACCCCGGGAGACAGTCTCGTCGAGCAGTACTTC CASTPGDSLVEQYF
- TRBJ2-2 TRBV7-2 TRBD1 TGTGCCAGCAGCTTAACCGACAGGGGGCTCAGGACCGGGGAGCTGTTTTTT CASSLTDRGLRTGELFF
- TRBJ2-7 TRBV29-1 - TGCAGCGTTGGGCGGGGGACAGGAGGTTATTACGAGCAGTACTTC CSVGRGTGGYYEQYF
- TRBJ1-4 TRBV12-3/TRBV12-4 - TGTGCCAGCAGTTTAACAGAGGGGCGGACTGAAAAACTGTTTTTT CASSLTEGRTEKLFF
few TRBJ1-2 TRBV12-3/TRBV12-4 - TGTGCCAGCAGTTTAGCAGCCAGTCACTATGGCTACACCTTC CASSLAASHYGYTF
- TRBJ2-5 TRBV7-2 - TGTGCCAGCAGCTTAAGACGGACAATAGGGCTGGAGACCCAGTACTTC CASSLRRTIGLETQYF
few TRBJ2-7 TRBV6-5 TRBD1 TGTGCCAGCAGTTACCTACAGGGGGCTGCCTACGAGCAGTACTTC CASSYLQGAAYEQYF
- TRBJ2-5 TRBV7-9 TRBD1 TGTGCCAGCAGCCCAACACAGGGGGCGCGGTGGCAAGAGACCCAGTACTTC CASSPTQGARWQETQYF
- TRBJ1-2 TRBV12-3/TRBV12-4 - TGTGCCAGCATAAGGGGCGATGGCTACACCTTC CASIRGDGYTF
- TRBJ2-5 TRBV27 TRBD2 TGTGCCAGCGGTGTTCAGCGGGAGCGGGTAGAGACCCAGTACTTC CASGVQRERVETQYF
few TRBJ2-3 TRBV7-2 - TGTGCCAGCAGCTTTCGGGGGCCGGTAGATACGCAGTATTTT CASSFRGPVDTQYF
- TRBJ1-4 TRBV12-3/TRBV12-4 - TGTGCCAGCAGTCGGGGAGGGGGAAAACTGTTTTTT CASSRGGGKLFF
- TRBJ2-2 TRBV5-5 TRBD2 TGTGTCAGCAGCGGGGGAGGACTAGGGGTCGGGGAGCTGTTTTTT CVSSGGGLGVGELFF
few TRBJ1-5 TRBV10-3 - TGTGCCACGTCGGAAGGGAATCAGCCCCAGCATTTT CATSEGNQPQHF
few TRBJ1-2 TRBV3-1 - TGTGCCAGCAGCACCAGACCGAGTATATATGGCTACACCTTC CASSTRPSIYGYTF
- TRBJ2-1 TRBV7-3 - TGTGCCAGCAGCCCCACACTAGACAGGCCCTACAATGAGCAGTTCTTC CASSPTLDRPYNEQFF
- TRBJ2-5 TRBV5-1 - TGCGCCAGCAGCTTGAACACAGGGGAGACCCAGTACTTC CASSLNTGETQYF
- TRBJ2-2 TRBV29-1 - TGCAGCGTTGAAGGGACCCGCGGGGACACCGGGGAGCTGTTTTTT CSVEGTRGDTGELFF
- TRBJ2-2 TRBV10-3 TRBD1 TGTGCCATCACAGACCCGACAGGGATCGGGGAGCTGTTTTTT CAITDPTGIGELFF
few TRBJ2-7 TRBV28 TRBD2 TGTGCCAGCAGGGGGACAGGGGTTGGACTAGCGGGAGGAGATTACGAGCAGTACTTC CASRGTGVGLAGGDYEQYF
few TRBJ2-1 TRBV7-3 TRBD2 TGTGCCAGCAGCTTAAAGAGTCTAGCGGGAAAAAATGAGCAGTTCTTC CASSLKSLAGKNEQFF
many TRBJ2-4 TRBV5-1 TRBD2 TGCGCCAGCAGTTCGGGACTAGCCTACAACATTCAGTACTTC CASSSGLAYNIQYF
many TRBJ2-7 TRBV29-1 TRBD2 TGCAGCGTTGAGTCGGGGGGTTCCTACGAGCAGTACTTC CSVESGGSYEQYF
few TRBJ1-1 TRBV27 - TGTGCCAGCAGTTACAACAGGGACCTCTCGATCGGGGCTTTCTTT CASSYNRDLSIGAFF
- TRBJ2-5 TRBV9 - TGTGCCAGCAGCCCCGGGGTCGACCAAGAGACCCAGTACTTC CASSPGVDQETQYF
many TRBJ2-1 TRBV11-2 - TGTGCCAGCAGCCAGGGAGAAGAGCAGTTCTTC CASSQGEEQFF
once TRBJ1-2 TRBV7-2 - TGTGCCAGCAGCTTACAGGGATGGGCTAACTATGGCTACACCTTC CASSLQGWANYGYTF
few TRBJ2-7 TRBV7-9 - TGTGCCAGCAGCCCCCCGGGCTGGGCCTACGAGCAGTACTTC CASSPPGWAYEQYF
many TRBJ2-5 TRBV20-1 TRBD1 TGCAGTGCTAGACCTCCCGGACAGGCTCTAAGGGAGACCCAGTACTTC CSARPPGQALRETQYF
few TRBJ2-1 TRBV21-1 - TGTGCCAGCAGCAAAGCGACGGGGGGGACCCCCGGAGGGAGTGAGCAGTTCTTC CASSKATGGTPGGSEQFF
few TRBJ1-2 TRBV7-9 - TGTGCCAGCAGCTTTCCAGAACCTTGGCAAGGCTACACCTTC CASSFPEPWQGYTF
few TRBJ1-2 TRBV7-9 - TGTGCCAGCAGCTACGATATCGCCATTCCCTATGGCTACACCTTC CASSYDIAIPYGYTF
- TRBJ1-4 TRBV27 - TGTGCCAGCAGTCCCTCCCCCGCCCATGAAAAACTGTTTTTT CASSPSPAHEKLFF
- TRBJ1-5 TRBV19 - TGTGCCAGTAGCCTTTTGCCGGGGCAGCAATATAGCAATCAGCCCCAGCATTTT CASSLLPGQQYSNQPQHF
few TRBJ2-5 TRBV7-4 - TGTGCCAGCAGCCGGGATCGCCATGGAGAGACCCAGTACTTC CASSRDRHGETQYF
- TRBJ2-5 TRBV7-9 TRBD1 TGTGCCAGCATAAACCAGGGGGCCGAGACCCAGTACTTC CASINQGAETQYF